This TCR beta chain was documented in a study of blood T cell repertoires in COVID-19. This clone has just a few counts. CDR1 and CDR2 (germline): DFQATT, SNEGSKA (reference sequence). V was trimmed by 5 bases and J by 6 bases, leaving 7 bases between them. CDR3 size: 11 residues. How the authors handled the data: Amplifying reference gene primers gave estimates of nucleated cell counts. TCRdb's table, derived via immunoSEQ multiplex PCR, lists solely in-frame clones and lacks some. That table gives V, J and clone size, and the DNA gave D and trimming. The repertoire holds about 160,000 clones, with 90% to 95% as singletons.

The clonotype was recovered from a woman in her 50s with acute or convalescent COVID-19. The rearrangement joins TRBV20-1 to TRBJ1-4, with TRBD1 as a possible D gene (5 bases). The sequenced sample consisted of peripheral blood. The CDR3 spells CSAGAYEKLFF. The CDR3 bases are TGCAGTGCTGGGGCCTATGAAAAACTGTTTTTT.